The sequence of this T cell receptor (beta chain) was determined in a study of T cell clonality in common variable immunodeficiency. Patients and controls were mostly of Caucasian heritage. After removal of 5 bases from V and 8 bases from J, the junction contained 12 bases not matched to a gene. The CDR3 loop spans 15 amino acids. CDR1 is SGHVS, CDR2 FQNEAQ, per germline. Broader study findings: Compared with controls, CVID subjects had fewer shared TCRbeta clones.

The repertoire was sequenced with immunoSEQ multiplex PCR; TCRdb's copy has only in-frame clones and lacks some. This sample has around 55,000 clones and no singletons, with about 1.8% in the ten largest. Details on this clone: The antigen remains undetermined. The read terminates 3 residues before the CDR3 end, so the remaining end is supplied by the germline J gene.

Sequences were obtained from peripheral blood mononuclear cells. The TCR comes from a person aged 18 to 70 in good health. This chain links TRBV7-8 with TRBJ1-3; TRBD1 matches at 7 bases. CDR3 DNA, as far as it was read: TGTGCCAGCAGCCCCACGCCGACAGGGACGCACACC. Translated: CASSPTPTGTHT. In full, the CDR3 is CASSPTPTGTHTIYF.